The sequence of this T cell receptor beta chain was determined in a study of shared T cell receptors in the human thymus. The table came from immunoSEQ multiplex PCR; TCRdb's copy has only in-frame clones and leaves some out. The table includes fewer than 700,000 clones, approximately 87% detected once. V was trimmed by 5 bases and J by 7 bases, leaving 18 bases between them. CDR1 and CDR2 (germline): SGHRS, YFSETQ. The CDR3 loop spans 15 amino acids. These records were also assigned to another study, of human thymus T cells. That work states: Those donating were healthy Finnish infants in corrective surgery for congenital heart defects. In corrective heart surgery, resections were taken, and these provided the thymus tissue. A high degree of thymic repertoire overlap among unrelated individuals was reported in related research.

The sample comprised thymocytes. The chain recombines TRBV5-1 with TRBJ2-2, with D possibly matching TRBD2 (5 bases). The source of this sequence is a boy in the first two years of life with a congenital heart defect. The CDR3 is CASSRIGVPDGELFF. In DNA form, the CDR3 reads TGCGCCAGCAGTCGGATCGGGGTGCCCGACGGGGAGCTGTTTTTT.